The 24 T cell receptor beta chains below come from one sample, sequenced in a study of blood T cells in healthy people across ages. Together with a sample-barcoded 5' primer, a J-beta primer mix was included in a second PCR lasting roughly 6 to 12 cycles. TCRdb ran MiXCR on the 5' RACE reads and lists one entry per CDR3 protein. The repertoire consists of 1.5 million to 2 million distinct CDR3 sequences, with around half occurring once and the leading ten covering less than 2.5%. Sequenced material: blood. The source of these receptors is a woman aged 40 to 50 in good health.

There are a few counts of this clonotype. V usage is TRBV3-1 and J usage is TRBJ2-7; 9 bases are shared with TRBD1. Trimming at V came to 4 bases and at J to 2 bases, leaving 12 bases not matched to a gene. The germline V gene encodes CDR1 LGHDT and CDR2 YNNKEL (reference sequence). The CDR3 loop spans 17 amino acids. For the CDR3, the DNA is TGTGCCAGCAGCCGCCGAACCGACAGGGGGTTTCCCTACGAGCAGTACTTC. This codes for CASSRRTDRGFPYEQYF.

V gene TRBV6-6 combines with J gene TRBJ2-5; D perhaps matches TRBD2 (6 bases). The V and J ends lost 5 bases and 5 bases respectively, with 21 bases between them. Germline-derived CDR1 and CDR2 are MNHNY and SVGAGI (reference sequence). This CDR3 contains 16 residues. The chain's CDR3 is CASSRPGLAGGETQYF. DNA for the CDR3: TGTGCCAGCAGTCGCCCGGGGCTGGCTGGAGGGGAGACCCAGTACTTC.

The chain carries TRBV27 and TRBJ2-7; possibly TRBD2 for D (5 bases). The CDR3 has 14 amino acids. Germline V gene data show CDR1 as MNHEY and CDR2 as SMNVEV (reference sequence). V was pared by 5 bases and J by 0 bases, with 11 bases between. This CDR3 is CASSPRVTSYEQYF. The CDR3 bases are TGTGCCAGCAGTCCGCGGGTGACCTCCTACGAGCAGTACTTC.

In this sample, this clonotype turned up a few times. The chain links TRBV20-1 to TRBJ2-1; 10 nucleotides match TRBD2. CDR3 length: 14 residues. The germline gives CDR1 DFQATT, CDR2 SNEGSKA (reference sequence). J was trimmed by 10 bases and V by 2 bases; bases with no gene match: 8. CDR3 in DNA: TGCAGTGCTAGACTAGCGGGGGCTCGAGGAGAGCAGTTCTTC. This gives the protein CSARLAGARGEQFF.

The genes are TRBV4-1 and TRBJ2-5; D possibly uses TRBD1 or TRBD2 (5 bases each). Germline V gene sequence: CDR1 MGHRA, CDR2 YSYEKL. Trimming shortened V by 0 bases and J by 13 bases, and 12 bases separated the two germline ends. CDR3 length: 12 amino acids. The CDR3 bases are TGCGCCAGCAGCCAAGATAGAGGGGAGCGGTACTTC. It translates to CASSQDRGERYF.

The J gene is TRBJ2-7, the V gene TRBV13; D tentatively fits TRBD1 or TRBD2 (5 bases each). Between the trimmed V and J ends, which lost 5 bases and 0 bases, there was a span of 17 bases. Looked up from germline, CDR1 is PRHDT and CDR2 is FYEKMQ (reference sequence). This CDR3 comprises 16 residues. The CDR3 region has the DNA TGTGCCAGCAGCGTAGCGTCCGGGACCTACTCCTACGAGCAGTACTTC. Translation: CASSVASGTYSYEQYF.

The chain recombines TRBV7-9 with TRBJ2-5; no definite D call. The length of the CDR3 is 16 residues. Germline values: CDR1 SEHNR, CDR2 FQNEAQ (reference sequence). Trimming removed 2 bases at V and 0 bases at J, with 13 bases between. CDR3 DNA: TGTGCCAGCAGCTTAAGTGGTAGGGTGTACCAAGAGACCCAGTACTTC. Its protein product is CASSLSGRVYQETQYF.

The chain uses TRBV20-1 and TRBJ2-5; D is perhaps TRBD2 (5 bases). Trimming cost V 3 bases and J 5 bases, with 19 bases left between them. Germline V lookup: CDR1 DFQATT, CDR2 SNEGSKA (reference sequence). The CDR3 extends over 15 amino acids. DNA of the CDR3: TGCAGTGCTAGCGTGGGCGGGCGCCCTTCGGAGACCCAGTACTTC. Its translation: CSASVGGRPSETQYF.

The rearrangement links TRBV14 to TRBJ1-2, with D possibly TRBD1 on 6 matching bases. Germline V gene data show CDR1 as SGHDN and CDR2 as FVKESK. The length of the CDR3 is 15 residues. The V and J ends lost 3 bases and 3 bases respectively, with 14 bases between them. Here the CDR3 reads CASSHRTEDYYGYTF. The CDR3 DNA reads TGTGCCAGCAGCCATCGGACAGAGGATTACTATGGCTACACCTTC.

V usage is TRBV20-1 and J usage is TRBJ2-4; 7 positions match TRBD1. The CDR3 covers 17 residues. V lost 3 bases and J lost 1; bases outside the gene matches: 12. From germline, CDR1 is DFQATT and CDR2 SNEGSKA (reference sequence). The DNA of the CDR3 is TGCAGTGCTAGTCGGACAGGAAACAGGGAGGCCAAAAACATTCAGTACTTC. This gives the protein CSASRTGNREAKNIQYF.

The chain employs TRBV20-1 and TRBJ2-3; either TRBD1 or TRBD2 may supply D (5 bases each). The CDR3 totals 13 residues. Germline assignment: CDR1 DFQATT and CDR2 SNEGSKA (reference sequence). With 6 bases removed from V and 6 bases from J, the gap between germline ends came to 16 bases. CDR3 nucleotide sequence: TGCAGTGCCTCGGGACGGTGGGCTGATACGCAGTATTTT. It codes for CSASGRWADTQYF.

This clonotype was counted between two and nine times. Here the CDR3 reads CASSSLDRGSNSYNSPLHF. CDR3 bases: TGTGCCAGCAGCTCCCTGGACAGGGGAAGTAATTCCTATAATTCACCCCTCCACTTT. The rearrangement uses TRBV5-6 and TRBJ1-6; 9 nucleotides agree with TRBD1. Losses at the gene ends were 3 bases for V and 1 base for J; bases not matched to a gene: 11. The CDR3 has 19 residues. Germline V CDR1 and CDR2: SGHDT, YYEEEE.

The gene calls are TRBV28 and TRBJ2-5; TRBD2 is a possible D gene (5 bases). This CDR3 has 15 residues. The germline gives CDR1 MDHEN, CDR2 SYDVKM. V lost 5 bases and J 4 bases, leaving 17 bases between the germline ends. As DNA, the CDR3 is TGTGCCAGCAGTCCGAGAGGGATCTACGGAGAGACCCAGTACTTC. It is translated as CASSPRGIYGETQYF.

This clonotype showed up just a few times. The chain carries TRBV9 and TRBJ2-5; TRBD2 matches 7 bases. The CDR3 has 15 residues. With 3 bases clipped from V and 1 base from J, the junction kept 6 bases outside the gene matches. Per germline, CDR1 SGDLS and CDR2 YYNGEE. The CDR3 here is CASSGLADSQETQYF. The DNA for the CDR3 is TGTGCCAGCAGCGGGCTAGCGGATTCCCAAGAGACCCAGTACTTC.

V is TRBV20-1 and J is TRBJ2-1; no clear D gene. The assigned J gene may be wrong: the sequence end matches TRBJ2-7 better. The germline V gene has CDR1 DFQATT and CDR2 SNEGSKA (reference sequence). The CDR3 extends over 13 amino acids. The CDR3 nucleotides read TGCAGTGCTATAGGACCCACCGACGGTGAGCAGTACTTC. Its translation: CSAIGPTDGEQYF.

V is TRBV20-1 and J is TRBJ2-1; D may correspond to TRBD1 or TRBD2 (5 bases each). TRBJ2-7 explains the end of the DNA better; the J call may be wrong. Germline CDR1 DFQATT, CDR2 SNEGSKA (reference sequence). The CDR3 sequence is 15 residues long. The CDR3 loop is CSARDRGRVTYEQYF. The CDR3 nucleotides read TGCAGTGCTAGAGATCGGGGCAGGGTAACCTACGAGCAGTACTTC.

V gene TRBV6-1 combines with J gene TRBJ2-7, with a weak D call TRBD2 (5 bases). Trimming removed 6 bases from V and 7 bases from J, with 19 bases in between. CDR1 is MNHNS and CDR2 is SASEGT in the germline V gene. The CDR3 is made up of 14 amino acids. Written as DNA, the CDR3 is TGTGCCAGCAGCGTCCTTCGGGGTGGAGGAGAGCAGTACTTC. Translated, it gives CASSVLRGGGEQYF.

The chain is built from TRBV12-3 or TRBV12-4 and TRBJ2-1, with TRBD2 matching 7 bases. V lost 6 bases and J lost 5; bases outside the gene matches: 4. CDR3 length: 13 residues. CDR3 DNA: TGTGCCAGCAGATGGACTAGGAACAATGAGCAGTTCTTC. Protein product: CASRWTRNNEQFF.

This rearrangement joins TRBV7-2 to TRBJ2-4; D might be TRBD1 (7 bases). The J call may be faulty, since TRBJ2-5 better matches the DNA end. The CDR3 extends over 15 amino acids. The V gene's germline CDR1 is SGHTA and CDR2 FQGNSA. The CDR3 loop reads CASSERRQGGATQYF. CDR3 nucleotides: TGTGCCAGCAGCGAAAGACGGCAGGGGGGTGCGACCCAGTACTTC.

This clonotype was observed a few times. V is TRBV7-2 and J is TRBJ2-7; 10 nucleotides align to TRBD1. Germline CDR1 is SGHTA and CDR2 is FQGNSA. The CDR3 spans 14 residues. Germline trimming cut 5 bases from V and 6 bases from J; bases unmatched to any gene: 7. The chain's CDR3 is CASSPGTGVLEQYF. The CDR3, as DNA: TGTGCCAGCAGCCCTGGGACAGGGGTACTCGAGCAGTACTTC.

The chain couples TRBV7-2 to TRBJ2-2, with 10 bases aligning to TRBD2. Germline lookup yields CDR1 SGHTA and CDR2 FQGNSA. V shed 5 bases, J shed 5 bases, and the junction held 8 bases outside the gene matches. The CDR3 runs to 16 residues. The CDR3 DNA is TGTGCCAGCAGCCCAGAGCTAGCGGGGGTGACCGGGGAGCTGTTTTTT. It translates to CASSPELAGVTGELFF.

The chain links TRBV7-2 to TRBJ1-2, with D possibly being TRBD1 (5 bases). Germline V CDR1 and CDR2: SGHTA, FQGNSA. With 2 bases removed from V and 3 bases from J, the gap between germline ends came to 19 bases. This CDR3 spans 17 amino acids. CDR3: CASSLFGGTGGDYGYTF. CDR3 nucleotides: TGTGCCAGCAGCTTATTCGGCGGGACGGGCGGCGACTATGGCTACACCTTC.

This clonotype was counted a few times. The chain has TRBV20-1 and TRBJ1-2; D unresolved. Germline V CDR1 and CDR2: DFQATT, SNEGSKA (reference sequence). The CDR3 is 16 amino acids. Between the trimmed V and J ends, which lost 2 bases and 0 bases, there was a span of 16 bases. This CDR3 is CSARSGGGIANYGYTF. CDR3 DNA: TGCAGTGCTAGATCGGGTGGTGGGATAGCTAACTATGGCTACACCTTC.

This clonotype turned up a few times. V and J are TRBV29-1 and TRBJ1-6, with 10 bases matching TRBD1. From germline, CDR1 is SQVTM and CDR2 ANQGSEA. V shed 4 bases and J 2 bases; nucleotides not matched to a gene: 14. CDR3 length: 19 residues. The CDR3 reads CSVAHYTRDRGAYNSPLHF. In DNA form, the CDR3 reads TGCAGCGTTGCACACTACACCCGGGACAGGGGCGCCTATAATTCACCCCTCCACTTT.